The clone carrying this T cell receptor (beta chain) occurred a few times. The target antigen is unknown. The data originate from a study of regulatory T cells in long-lasting Graves disease. Study as a whole: Persistence in Graves' disease denoted antithyroid drug use beyond 5 years alongside positive TSH receptor antibodies. Study-wide results and caveats: Since the sample size was small, accuracy may have been reduced. Newly diagnosed Graves' patients had higher TCR diversity than persistent ones.

Through Arm-PCR of CDR3 regions and iRepertoire HTBI primers, TCR beta libraries were built. MiXCR, applied by TCRdb to the multiplex PCR reads, yields one record per CDR3 protein. The profile shows under 450,000 distinct CDR3 sequences, around 24% of them singletons. This CDR3 is built from 15 residues. Germline V CDR1 and CDR2: MNHNS, SASEGT. V lost 5 bases to trimming and J lost 3 bases; unmatched junction nucleotides: 6. The time point is: persistent/refractory GD, antithyroid drugs over 5 years with positive TRAb. There was RNA extracted from PBMCs, and the TCR library was made from it. The source was peripheral blood mononuclear cells (PBMCs), collected when the disease was refractory, from a patient treated with antithyroid drugs. The TCR comes from a female donor with Graves disease. The rearrangement links TRBV6-1 to TRBJ1-5, with 8 bases fitting TRBD1. The CDR3 is CASSNDRGANQPQHF. DNA for the CDR3: TGTGCCAGCAGTAATGACAGGGGCGCCAATCAGCCCCAGCATTTT.